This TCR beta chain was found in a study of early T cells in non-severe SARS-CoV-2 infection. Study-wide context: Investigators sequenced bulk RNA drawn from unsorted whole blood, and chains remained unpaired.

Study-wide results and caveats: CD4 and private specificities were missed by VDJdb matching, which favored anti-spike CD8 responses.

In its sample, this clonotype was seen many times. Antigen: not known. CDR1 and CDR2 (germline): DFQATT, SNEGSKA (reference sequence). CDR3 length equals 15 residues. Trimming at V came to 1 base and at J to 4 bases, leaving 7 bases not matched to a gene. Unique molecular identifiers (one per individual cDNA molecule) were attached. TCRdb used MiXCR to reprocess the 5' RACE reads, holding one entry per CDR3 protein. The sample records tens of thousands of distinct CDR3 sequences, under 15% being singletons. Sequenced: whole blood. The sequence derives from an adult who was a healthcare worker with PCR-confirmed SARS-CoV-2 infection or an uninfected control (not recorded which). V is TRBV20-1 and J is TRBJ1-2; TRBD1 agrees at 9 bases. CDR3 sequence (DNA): TGCAGTGCTAGAGCCGCGGGACAGGGAGGCTATGGCTACACCTTC. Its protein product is CSARAAGQGGYGYTF.